One sample yielded the 24 T cell receptor beta chains listed below, sequenced in a study of T cells in Graves' hyperthyroidism and ophthalmopathy. RNA transcripts yielded amplified TCR beta CDR3 regions. The TCR CDR3 was amplified in a first-round RT-PCR using the HTBI primer set. TCRdb re-analysed the multiplex PCR reads in MiXCR, keeping a single row per CDR3 protein. The sample records roughly 570,000 distinct CDR3 sequences, 46% being singletons. The specimen sequenced was peripheral blood or thyroid tissue (not recorded which). These receptor sequences come from a woman younger than 35 with Graves' hyperthyroidism.

This clonotype occurred many times. This chain joins TRBV7-2 and TRBJ1-1, with D perhaps matching TRBD1 (6 bases). V was trimmed by 4 bases and J by 7 bases, leaving 10 bases between them. CDR1 and CDR2 from the germline V gene are SGHTA and FQGNSA. The CDR3 runs 12 residues. The chain's CDR3 is CASSSTGFEAFF. The CDR3 DNA follows: TGTGCCAGCAGCTCCACAGGGTTTGAAGCTTTCTTT. The full variable domain, with the rest looked up from reference TRBV7-2 and TRBJ1-1, is GAGVSQSPSNKVTEKGKDVELRCDPISGHTALYWYRQSLGQGLEFLIYFQGNSAPDKSGLPSDRFSAERTGGSVSTLTIQRTQQEDSAVYLCASSSTGFEAFFGQGTRLTVV.

This clonotype occurred many times. The chain is built from TRBV7-9 and TRBJ2-5; 10 positions match TRBD1. Germline CDR1 reads SEHNR; CDR2 reads FQNEAQ (reference sequence). The V and J ends lost 5 bases and 4 bases, in that order; junction bases with no gene match: 7. This CDR3 has 15 amino acids. The CDR3 sequence: CASSPGQGIRETQYF. CDR3 coding DNA: TGTGCCAGCAGCCCGGGACAGGGGATTCGAGAGACCCAGTACTTC.

The sample holds many counts of this clonotype. This chain links TRBV19 with TRBJ2-5; D gene uncertain. Germline V CDR1 and CDR2: LNHDA, SQIVND (reference sequence). Trimming stripped 7 bases from V and 2 bases from J, with 11 bases between. The CDR3 spans 13 residues. The DNA of the CDR3 is TGTGCCAGTAATATGGGGATTCAAGAGACCCAGTACTTC. This codes for CASNMGIQETQYF. The complete variable domain, with remaining parts taken from reference TRBV19 and TRBJ2-5, reads DGGITQSPKYLFRKEGQNVTLSCEQNLNHDAMYWYRQDPGQGLRLIYYSQIVNDFQKGDIAEGYSVSREKKESFPLTVTSAQKNPTAFYLCASNMGIQETQYFGPGTRLLVL.

This sequence joins TRBV9 and TRBJ1-1; a possible D gene is TRBD1 (5 bases). In germline, CDR1 is SGDLS, CDR2 YYNGEE. The CDR3 spans 13 residues. With 2 bases removed from V and 10 bases from J, the gap between germline ends came to 15 bases. DNA of the CDR3: TGTGCCAGCAGCGTGGGGGATGGACGAGTAGCTTTCTTT. Residues: CASSVGDGRVAFF.

The V gene is TRBV7-8, the J gene TRBJ2-7, with 9 bases lining up with TRBD1. Germline CDR1 and CDR2: SGHVS and FQNEAQ. Germline trimming cut 10 bases from V and 6 bases from J; bases unmatched to any gene: 13. This CDR3 is built from 14 residues. CDR3 loop: CATSDAGTGSEQYF. The CDR3 nucleotides are TGTGCCACCAGTGATGCCGGGACAGGGAGCGAGCAGTACTTC.

This clonotype was counted ten times or more. The V call is TRBV7-8, the J call TRBJ1-2; no firm D call. CDR1 SGHVS and CDR2 FQNEAQ come from the germline V gene. V was cut by 5 bases and J by 4 bases, with 20 bases left in between. The CDR3 sequence is 16 residues long. In DNA form, the CDR3 reads TGTGCCAGCAGCCTATACGAACGGGATTCTGGCTATGGCTACACCTTC. It specifies CASSLYERDSGYGYTF.

The V call is TRBV28, the J call TRBJ2-7; perhaps TRBD1 as D (5 bases). Germline V gives CDR1 MDHEN, CDR2 SYDVKM. CDR3 length equals 13 residues. V shed 5 bases and J shed 6 bases, with 14 bases lying between them. The CDR3 DNA reads TGTGCCAGCAGTGGCAGGGAACTCTCCGAGCAGTACTTC. This sequence encodes CASSGRELSEQYF.

The sample holds many counts of this clonotype. The junction differs from germline at one of its ends, possibly a read error. The chain recombines TRBV11-2 with TRBJ2-7; D possibly matches TRBD1 or TRBD2 (6 bases each). The CDR3 consists of 14 residues. From germline, CDR1 is SGHAT and CDR2 FQNNGV. CDR3 residues: CASSLDPLGGRFGF. CDR3 DNA sequence: TGTGCCAGCAGCCTCGACCCCTTAGGGGGGAGGTTCGGGTTC.

This clonotype was detected only a few times. CDR3: CASSQVLAGLSYEQYF. As DNA, the CDR3 is TGCGCCAGCAGCCAGGTTCTAGCGGGGCTCTCCTACGAGCAGTACTTC. The V call is TRBV4-3, the J call TRBJ2-7, with 9 nucleotides matching TRBD2. V shed 3 bases and J 0 bases; nucleotides not matched to a gene: 6. The CDR3 contains 16 residues. Germline V gene data show CDR1 as LGHNA and CDR2 as YSLEER.

This clonotype occurred a few times. The chain combines TRBV12-3 or TRBV12-4 with TRBJ1-2; weak D call: TRBD1 (6 bases). V lost 6 bases to trimming and J lost 7 bases, with 15 bases between them. There are 13 residues in the CDR3. CDR3 DNA sequence: TGTGCCAGCAGCCAGACAGGTGCCCGTGGCTACACCTTC. Translating gives CASSQTGARGYTF.

This chain links TRBV6-5 with TRBJ2-7, with 10 nucleotides matching TRBD2. The CDR3 spans 13 residues. The germline V gene encodes CDR1 MNHEY and CDR2 SVGAGI. Losses at the gene ends were 5 bases for V and 6 bases for J; bases not matched to a gene: 4. CDR3 amino acids: CASSQIAGGEQYF. The CDR3 DNA is TGTGCCAGCAGTCAAATAGCGGGAGGCGAGCAGTACTTC.

This clonotype was observed a single time. Its ends do not fully match the called genes, so a read error is possible. The CDR3 nucleotides read TGCGCCAGCAGCCTCGGCCTATACGGGCAGTACTTC. Protein product: CASSLGLYGQYF. The chain recombines TRBV5-1 with TRBJ2-7; D is undetermined. CDR1 SGHRS and CDR2 YFSETQ come from the germline V gene. The CDR3 has 12 residues.

The chain couples TRBV19 to TRBJ2-5; D perhaps matches TRBD2 (5 bases). Gene TRBJ2-4 matches the end of the DNA better, so the J call may be wrong. CDR1 and CDR2 (germline): LNHDA, SQIVND (reference sequence). The CDR3 consists of 13 residues. The CDR3 protein is CASSIGGGYIQYF. CDR3 nucleotides: TGTGCCAGTAGTATAGGAGGAGGTTACATTCAGTACTTC.

The chain couples TRBV24-1 to TRBJ2-7; D call uncertain. The CDR3 sequence is 14 residues long. The ends were cut back, 7 bases at V and 7 bases at J, with 19 bases in the middle. Germline CDR1 and CDR2: KGHDR and SFDVKD. Here the CDR3 reads CATRGTSSDGEQYF. The CDR3, as DNA: TGTGCCACCAGAGGCACAAGTAGTGACGGGGAGCAGTACTTC.

This clonotype has a count of ten or more. The V gene is TRBV12-3 or TRBV12-4, the J gene TRBJ1-1; D is undetermined. V lost 8 bases to trimming and J lost 5 bases, with 9 bases between them. CDR3 length equals 11 residues. CDR3 bases: TGTGCCAGCTTCCTGGGAACTGAAGCTTTCTTT. It codes for CASFLGTEAFF.

This clonotype appeared a single time. This chain joins TRBV20-1 and TRBJ2-7; D remains unclear. Trimming took 3 bases from V and 7 from J, leaving 16 bases between them. This CDR3 comprises 13 residues. The germline V gene encodes CDR1 DFQATT and CDR2 SNEGSKA (reference sequence). CDR3 coding DNA: TGCAGTGCTAGCCAGAATTCCTACAATGAGCAGTACTTC. This gives the protein CSASQNSYNEQYF.

This sequence joins TRBV29-1 and TRBJ1-1; tentatively, D is TRBD1 (5 bases). CDR1 SQVTM and CDR2 ANQGSEA come from the germline V gene. This CDR3 is 12 amino acids long. The V and J ends lost 3 bases and 8 bases respectively, with 13 bases between them. The CDR3 DNA sequence: TGCAGCGTTGAGGACATAGAGAACGAAGCTTTCTTT. It translates to CSVEDIENEAFF.

V and J are TRBV29-1 and TRBJ2-1, with TRBD2 as a possible D gene (6 bases). This CDR3 spans 15 amino acids. Germline CDR1 reads SQVTM; CDR2 reads ANQGSEA. V was trimmed by 7 bases and J by 5 bases, leaving 21 bases between them. Here the CDR3 reads CSGSDGGTGHNEQFF. Written as DNA, the CDR3 is TGCAGCGGGTCCGATGGCGGGACTGGGCACAATGAGCAGTTCTTC.

The rearrangement links TRBV2 to TRBJ1-2, with 9 bases matching TRBD1. V was pared by 2 bases and J by 5 bases, with 6 bases of the junction left unmatched. Germline V gene lookup returns CDR1 SNHLY and CDR2 FYNNEI. CDR3 size: 15 residues. The CDR3 here is CASSELGDRDYGYTF. The CDR3 bases are TGTGCCAGCAGTGAACTGGGGGACAGGGATTATGGCTACACCTTC.

This rearrangement joins TRBV2 to TRBJ2-7, with TRBD2 identical over 7 bases. The trim removed 10 bases at V and 1 base at J, leaving 10 bases unmatched. Germline CDR1 SNHLY, CDR2 FYNNEI. The length of the CDR3 is 14 residues. This CDR3 reads CANSVSSGSYEQYF. The CDR3, as DNA: TGTGCCAACTCAGTATCTAGCGGATCCTACGAGCAGTACTTC.

This clonotype was picked up many times. CDR3 loop: CASSYSGHPYNSPLHF. CDR3 in DNA: TGTGCCAGCAGTTACTCGGGACACCCTTATAATTCACCCCTCCACTTT. J is TRBJ1-6 and V is TRBV6-5, with D perhaps matching TRBD1 (6 bases). CDR1 MNHEY and CDR2 SVGAGI come from the germline V gene. The germline V and J ends were trimmed by 0 bases and 4 bases, with 10 bases remaining between them. The CDR3 sequence is 16 residues long.

This rearrangement joins TRBV7-2 to TRBJ2-7; 12 nucleotides agree with TRBD2. Gene TRBJ2-1 matches the end of the DNA better, so the J call may be wrong. Germline V gene data show CDR1 as SGHTA and CDR2 as FQGNSA. CDR3 length equals 15 residues. CDR3 loop: CASSRLAGAGNEQFF. The CDR3 coding sequence is TGTGCCAGCAGCCGACTAGCGGGAGCTGGTAATGAGCAGTTCTTC.

This clonotype was seen at least ten times. V usage is TRBV6-6 and J usage is TRBJ1-2; D perhaps matches TRBD1 (6 bases). The CDR3 is 17 residues long. The V end lost 0 bases, the J end lost 3 bases, and 17 bases lay between the germline ends. Germline CDR1 is MNHNY and CDR2 is SVGAGI (reference sequence). CDR3 bases: TGTGCCAGCAGTTACTCGAGTTTGGCAGGGGCGTACTATGGCTACACCTTC. This codes for CASSYSSLAGAYYGYTF.

The DNA for the CDR3 is TGTGCCAGCGGCAACTTCAGGGGTAGCACTGAAGCTTTCTTT. This translates into CASGNFRGSTEAFF. The genes are TRBV14 and TRBJ1-1; the D gene is possibly TRBD1 (6 bases). The V gene lost 8 bases and the J gene lost 4 bases, with 17 bases spanning the gap. CDR3 length: 14 amino acids. The germline V gene encodes CDR1 SGHDN and CDR2 FVKESK. The variable domain in full, completed from reference TRBV14 and TRBJ1-1, reads EAGVTQFPSHSVIEKGQTVTLRCDPISGHDNLYWYRRVMGKEIKFLLHFVKESKQDESGMPNNRFLAERTGGTYSTLKVQPAELEDSGVYFCASGNFRGSTEAFFGQGTRLTVV.